A selection of T cell receptor beta chains follows, all from one sample in a study of PD-L1 blockade in urothelial cancer. The data were produced by immunoSEQ multiplex PCR, yet TCRdb's version contains in-frame clones alone and is incomplete. The table shows over 25,000 clones, with around three quarters occurring only once. Sequenced here: PBMCs, sampled around atezolizumab (anti-PD-L1) treatment. Source of these receptors: a man between 65 and 79 years old with urothelial cancer. CDR3s leave out the opening cysteine and the closing phenylalanine or tryptophan. Fields, in order: CDR3 length, V gene, J gene, CDR3 protein.

12,TRBV19,TRBJ1-2,ASSIDRGPGGYT
12,TRBV15,TRBJ1-2,ATSSPGQTYGYT
14,TRBV7-3,TRBJ2-1,ASSRGAGGFYNEQF
13,TRBV5-1,TRBJ2-7,ASSLGPTGTGEQY
11,TRBV4-3,TRBJ2-3,ASSQELTDTQY
13,TRBV28,TRBJ1-4,ASIQRRGPGEKLF
11,TRBV7-2,TRBJ2-1,ASALAGPNEQF
12,TRBV4-1,TRBJ1-3,ASSQDTRGNTIY
13,TRBV4-1,TRBJ2-7,ASSQVAEGPYEQY
12,TRBV5-4,TRBJ1-6,ASSLQGALRPLH
16,TRBV11-3,TRBJ2-4,ASSLVSGPQIAKNIQY
14,TRBV27,TRBJ1-5,ASSPPQGSPWQPQH
14,TRBV19,TRBJ1-5,ASSRGGQVSNQPQH
14,TRBV11-3,TRBJ2-5,ASSQNSGSRAETQY
11,TRBV7-3,TRBJ2-2,ASSSTVAGELF
14,TRBV28,TRBJ2-7,ASSLWEGVNSYEQY
15,TRBV5-1,TRBJ2-3,ASSMGLAGGRTDTQY